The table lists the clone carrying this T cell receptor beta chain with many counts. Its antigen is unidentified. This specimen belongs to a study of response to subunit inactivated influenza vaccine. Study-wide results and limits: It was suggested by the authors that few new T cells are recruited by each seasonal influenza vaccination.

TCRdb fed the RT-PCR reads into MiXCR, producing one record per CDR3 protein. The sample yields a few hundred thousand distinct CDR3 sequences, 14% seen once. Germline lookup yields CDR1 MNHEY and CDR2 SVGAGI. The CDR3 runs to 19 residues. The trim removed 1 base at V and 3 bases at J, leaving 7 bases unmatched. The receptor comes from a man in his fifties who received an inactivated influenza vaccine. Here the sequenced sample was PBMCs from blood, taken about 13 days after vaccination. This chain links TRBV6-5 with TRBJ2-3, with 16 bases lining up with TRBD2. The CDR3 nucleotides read TGTGCCAGCAGTTACTACGGGACTAGCGGGGGGGCCAGTACAGATACGCAGTATTTT. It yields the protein CASSYYGTSGGASTDTQYF.